The sequence of this TCR beta chain was determined in a study of sequential checkpoint blockade in melanoma. Across the study: DNA from about a hundred pretreatment tumor samples underwent TCRβ immunosequencing.

This clone was detected many times. Germline loops: CDR1 SGHNT, CDR2 YENEEA. The CDR3 runs 15 residues. V lost 5 bases and J 2 bases, leaving 16 bases between the germline ends. The assay was immunoSEQ multiplex PCR, and TCRdb's table has in-frame clones only and misses some. The data show around 2,900 clones, roughly 20% seen once. Treatment of the sample: randomized to nivolumab then ipilimumab (arm A) or the reverse (arm B). Sample: tumor tissue (inferred from file names), taken from a patient given nivolumab and ipilimumab in sequence. The origin of this receptor is a human donor with melanoma. This chain connects TRBV11-3 to TRBJ2-7; D possibly corresponds to TRBD2 (6 bases). The CDR3 spells CASSNRAGQTYEQYF. In DNA form, the CDR3 reads TGTGCCAGCAGCAATAGGGCGGGGCAGACCTACGAGCAGTACTTC.